This TCR beta chain was observed in a study of OX40 agonist ivuxolimab in advanced cancers. Turning to the study itself: The mean age was about 61 years, ranging from about 20 to 79, with around four fifths of participants male. Therapy given before enrollment (anti-PD-1, anti-PD-L1 or anti-CTLA-4) was allowed, and 35% to 45% had some.

Note on this clone: Its antigen is as yet unknown.

Findings and limits, study-wide: Blood T cells, both CD4+ and CD8+, expanded clonally by week 6 at 0.1 to 3.0 mg/kg.

No patient had autoimmune disease or received systemic immunosuppression. Germline CDR1 and CDR2: SGDLS and YYNGEE. Germline trimming cut 4 bases from V and 3 bases from J; bases unmatched to any gene: 8. This CDR3 is 16 amino acids long. Clones were read by immunoSEQ multiplex PCR, and TCRdb kept only the in-frame ones, dropping some. The sample carries 25,000 to 35,000 clones, roughly 87% recorded once. The receptor's source is an adult with an advanced solid tumor such as melanoma, head and neck, liver or kidney cancer. This sequence joins TRBV9 and TRBJ2-2, with TRBD2 matching over 8 bases. Sequences were derived from CD4+ or CD8+ T cells sorted from blood, sampled in a trial of the OX40 agonist ivuxolimab. CDR3 region: CASSPPGRADTGELFF. The CDR3 bases are TGTGCCAGCAGCCCCCCCGGGAGGGCCGACACCGGGGAGCTGTTTTTT.